This TCR beta chain was sequenced during a study of tumor-infiltrating lymphocytes in primary liver carcinoma. RNA isolated from unsorted whole blood supplied the blood RNA, with germline DNA also extracted. The investigators made TCR beta cDNA from roughly 0.55 ug total RNA, using a constant-region primer. Three nested multiplex PCR rounds, a slightly modified ARM-PCR, produced the libraries for TCR beta. Investigators reported that the first two PCR rounds, at 10 to 11 cycles each, used TRBV1-TRBV30 forward primers with a C-beta reverse primer. TCRdb redid the calling of the multiplex PCR reads with MiXCR, one entry per CDR3 protein. The table has about 320,000 distinct CDR3 sequences, around three fifths seen once. Germline CDR1 is MNHEY and CDR2 is SVGAGI. The CDR3 sequence is 11 residues long. A word on this clonotype: This may stem from a read error, because a much larger clone lies one nucleotide away.

The receptor was isolated from a man aged 40-49 years with primary liver carcinoma and hepatitis B virus infection. The specimen sequenced was peripheral blood. The chain carries TRBV6-5 and TRBJ2-7; possibly TRBD1 for D (6 bases). The CDR3 loop reads CASTQGYERYF. The CDR3 DNA sequence: TGTGCCAGCACCCAGGGGTACGAGCGGTACTTC.